These 24 T cell receptor beta chains were sequenced from one sample in a study of Ad26.COV2.S vaccination and SARS-CoV-2 variants. Sequenced by immunoSEQ multiplex PCR; TCRdb stores in-frame clones only, minus some. The sample includes approximately 500,000 clones, 87% seen only once; the top ten take more than 10%. As for treatment: roughly 18 received Ad26.COV2.S at low or high dose, single or two shots; about 5 received placebo; per-sample allocation not given. The samples were gathered on day 63 after the first injection of vaccine or placebo. The specimen was peripheral blood, collected in a trial of Ad26.COV2.S vaccine versus placebo. These receptors were obtained from a person between 18 and 65 years old who received the Ad26.COV2.S COVID-19 vaccine or a placebo.

The chain recombines TRBV10-3 with TRBJ2-7; no clear D. V was pared by 8 bases and J by 7 bases, with 21 bases between. The CDR3 extends over 14 amino acids. CDR1 is ENHRY and CDR2 is SYGVKD in the germline V gene. The CDR3 bases are TGTGCCATCTCCGGCCGAGCCCCCCAGTGGGAGCAGTACTTC. Residues: CAISGRAPQWEQYF.

The CDR3 DNA sequence: TGTGCCATCAGCGGACTAGCGGGTTCCACCACAGATACGCAGTATTTT. Translating gives CAISGLAGSTTDTQYF. This chain connects TRBV10-3 to TRBJ2-3; 11 bases align to TRBD2. The CDR3 extends over 16 amino acids. Losses at the gene ends were 6 bases for V and 2 bases for J; bases not matched to a gene: 7. Per the germline V gene, CDR1 is ENHRY and CDR2 is SYGVKD.

The V call is TRBV7-9, the J call TRBJ2-7, with 8 nucleotides matching TRBD1. The CDR3 loop spans 14 amino acids. Germline lookup yields CDR1 SEHNR and CDR2 FQNEAQ (reference sequence). Trimming cost V 5 bases and J 5 bases; bases outside gene matches: 8. The CDR3 bases are TGTGCCAGCAGCCTTGACAGGGGAGGAGACGAGCAGTACTTC. This sequence encodes CASSLDRGGDEQYF.

This chain connects TRBV11-2 to TRBJ2-2; D gene uncertain. The V end was cut by 1 base, the J end by 7 bases, with 7 bases between. CDR1 and CDR2 from the germline V gene are SGHAT and FQNNGV. This CDR3 contains 13 residues. The CDR3 loop reads CASSLAWGGELFF. The CDR3 nucleotides are TGTGCCAGCAGCTTAGCGTGGGGCGGGGAGCTGTTTTTT.

The V call is TRBV6-6, the J call TRBJ2-1, with D possibly TRBD1 on 6 matching bases. This CDR3 region has 15 residues. CDR1 and CDR2 from the germline V gene are MNHNY and SVGAGI (reference sequence). The germline V and J ends were trimmed by 6 bases and 0 bases, with 12 bases remaining between them. Here the CDR3 reads CASRPGGASYNEQFF. The DNA of the CDR3 is TGTGCCAGCAGGCCTGGGGGCGCCTCCTACAATGAGCAGTTCTTC.

The CDR3: CASRGTGYTGELFF. CDR3 DNA sequence: TGTGCCAGTAGGGGGACAGGGTACACCGGGGAGCTGTTTTTT. This sequence joins TRBV19 and TRBJ2-2; TRBD1 aligns across 9 bases. The CDR3 length is 14 residues. The germline V gene has CDR1 LNHDA and CDR2 SQIVND (reference sequence). V trimming: 6 bases; J trimming: 3 bases; junction bases outside the gene matches: 2.

This rearrangement joins TRBV6-5 to TRBJ2-1; D is uncertain. Germline V CDR1 and CDR2: MNHEY, SVGAGI. CDR3 length: 14 residues. V was cut by 7 bases and J by 5 bases, with 15 bases left in between. Here the CDR3 DNA reads TGTGCCAGCAAGACTTCCCTCGCCCACAATGAGCAGTTCTTC. Translation: CASKTSLAHNEQFF.

This rearrangement joins TRBV30 to TRBJ2-5; D call uncertain. The germline gives CDR1 GTSNPN, CDR2 SVGIG (reference sequence). The CDR3 totals 11 residues. The V end lost 2 bases, the J end lost 7 bases, and 8 bases lay between the germline ends. CDR3 in DNA: TGTGCCTGGAGTCGATTTGGGACCCAGTACTTC. It encodes CAWSRFGTQYF.

This clone is a singleton in its sample. One end of the junction varies from germline; a read error may be responsible. V gene TRBV19 combines with J gene TRBJ2-1; D is unclear. Germline loops: CDR1 LNHDA, CDR2 SQIVND (reference sequence). This CDR3 comprises 11 residues. In DNA, the CDR3 is TGTGCCAGTAACTCCGACAATGAGCAGTTCTTC. Residues: CASNSDNEQFF.

This clone was recorded once. Written as DNA, the CDR3 is TGTGCCAGCAGCTTAGAACTAGCGGGGTCCGGTGAGCAGTTCTTC. This codes for CASSLELAGSGEQFF. This chain links TRBV11-2 with TRBJ2-1, with 10 positions matching TRBD2. V was clipped by 0 bases and J by 9 bases; unmatched bases: 5. CDR3 length: 15 amino acids. Germline V gene sequence: CDR1 SGHAT, CDR2 FQNNGV.

The chain links TRBV18 to TRBJ2-6; 11 bases align to TRBD1. J lost 0 bases, V lost 6 bases, and 16 bases had no gene match. Germline assignment: CDR1 KGHSH and CDR2 LQKENI. This CDR3 has 21 amino acids. Written as DNA, the CDR3 is TGTGCCAGCTCCCTTACCGGGACAGGGGGTACCGTTGGCTCTGGGGCCAACGTCCTGACTTTC. Translating it yields CASSLTGTGGTVGSGANVLTF.

This clone was counted once. The CDR3 bases are TGTGCCAGCAGCCAAGATCTTATCGCCGAGTTGGGGGAGCTGTTTTTT. This codes for CASSQDLIAELGELFF. V is TRBV4-2 and J is TRBJ2-2; D is unresolved. CDR1 and CDR2 from the germline V gene are LGHNA and YNFKEQ. V lost 0 bases and J lost 8, with 16 bases in between. The CDR3 runs to 16 residues.

The genes are TRBV11-2 and TRBJ2-7; D remains unclear. CDR1 SGHAT and CDR2 FQNNGV come from the germline V gene. Trimming took off 1 base at V and 5 bases at J, with 12 bases between the two ends. This CDR3 has 14 residues. The CDR3 DNA reads TGTGCCAGCAGCTTAGCCGCGGTAAGGAACGAGCAGTACTTC. It yields the protein CASSLAAVRNEQYF. Together with reference TRBV11-2 and TRBJ2-7, the CDR3 gives the full variable domain: EAGVAQSPRYKIIEKRQSVAFWCNPISGHATLYWYQQILGQGPKLLIQFQNNGVVDDSQLPKDRFSAERLKGVDSTLKIQPAKLEDSAVYLCASSLAAVRNEQYFGPGTRLTVT.

V gene TRBV25-1 combines with J gene TRBJ1-6; D remains unclear. Germline CDR1 MGHDK, CDR2 SYGVNS. Trimming removed 4 bases at V and 9 bases at J, with 10 bases between. This CDR3 has 13 residues. The CDR3 sequence: CASSAIGPSPLHF. CDR3 nucleotides: TGTGCCAGCAGTGCCATTGGTCCTTCACCCCTCCACTTT.

This clone occurred a few times. The rearrangement joins TRBV5-1 to TRBJ2-3; D is ambiguous. The CDR3 extends over 15 amino acids. In germline, CDR1 is SGHRS, CDR2 YFSETQ. The V gene lost 0 bases and the J gene lost 4 bases, with 12 bases spanning the gap. DNA of the CDR3: TGCGCCAGCAGCTTGGCCCGGCAGTCCTCAGATACGCAGTATTTT. Encoded protein: CASSLARQSSDTQYF.

In this sample, this clone turned up a few times. The chain couples TRBV5-1 to TRBJ2-7; D may correspond to TRBD1 or TRBD2 (5 bases each). The CDR3 is made up of 16 amino acids. Germline assignment: CDR1 SGHRS and CDR2 YFSETQ. V lost 5 bases, J lost 0 bases, and 18 bases lay in between. CDR3 bases: TGCGCCAGCAGACAAGGGCCCCTCGGGACCTCCTACGAGCAGTACTTC. It yields the protein CASRQGPLGTSYEQYF.

This chain uses TRBV19 with TRBJ2-2; 7 positions agree with TRBD2. Trimming took 4 bases from V and 4 from J; bases not matched to a gene: 6. The CDR3 length is 15 residues. CDR1 and CDR2 from the germline V gene are LNHDA and SQIVND (reference sequence). DNA of the CDR3: TGTGCCAGTAGTACTCACTCGGGGGGCACCGGGGAGCTGTTTTTT. This sequence encodes CASSTHSGGTGELFF.

The V call is TRBV6-5, the J call TRBJ1-2, with D perhaps TRBD1 (6 bases). This CDR3 is built from 14 residues. V was trimmed by 5 bases and J by 8 bases, leaving 18 bases between them. CDR1 and CDR2 (germline): MNHEY, SVGAGI. The CDR3 spells CASSPAPTTGGYTF. The CDR3 DNA is TGTGCCAGCAGTCCCGCTCCTACGACAGGCGGCTACACCTTC.

The chain employs TRBV5-4 and TRBJ2-1; 8 positions match TRBD2. The CDR3 is 15 amino acids. Looked up from germline, CDR1 is SGHNT and CDR2 is YYREEE (reference sequence). With V trimmed by 4 bases and J by 6 bases, 9 bases remained unmatched. CDR3 DNA: TGTGCCAGCAGCACTTTCCAGCGGGGGTTCAATGAGCAGTTCTTC. This encodes CASSTFQRGFNEQFF.

The chain employs TRBV4-3 and TRBJ2-1; D is possibly TRBD1 (5 bases). CDR1 and CDR2 (germline): LGHNA, YSLEER. V shed 3 bases and J shed 7 bases, with 7 bases lying between them. CDR3 length: 12 residues. DNA for the CDR3: TGCGCCAGCAGCCAGGCAGGGAATGAGCAGTTCTTC. It translates to CASSQAGNEQFF.

CDR3: CASSLGQGVGPAFF. In DNA, the CDR3 is TGTGCCAGCAGCTTAGGACAGGGAGTCGGTCCGGCTTTCTTT. The chain is built from TRBV11-2 and TRBJ1-1, with TRBD1 identical over 7 bases. Per the germline V gene, CDR1 is SGHAT and CDR2 is FQNNGV. The CDR3 totals 14 residues. With 1 base clipped from V and 11 bases from J, the junction kept 10 bases outside the gene matches.

J is TRBJ2-3 and V is TRBV28; D ambiguous. V was trimmed by 7 bases and J by 1 base, leaving 6 bases between them. The CDR3 is 12 amino acids. Germline lookup yields CDR1 MDHEN and CDR2 SYDVKM. The CDR3 region has the DNA TGTGCCAGCACTGAGGGCACAGATACGCAGTATTTT. Its translation is CASTEGTDTQYF.

This chain connects TRBV2 to TRBJ2-7; D is possibly TRBD1 or TRBD2 (5 bases each). Germline CDR1 is SNHLY and CDR2 is FYNNEI. V was pared by 6 bases and J by 2 bases, with 11 bases between. This CDR3 has 13 residues. The CDR3 here is CASREDTAYEQYF. The CDR3 nucleotides read TGTGCCAGCAGGGAGGACACCGCCTACGAGCAGTACTTC.

The rearrangement links TRBV10-3 to TRBJ2-1, with TRBD2 matching 14 bases. This CDR3 contains 15 residues. J gave up 0 bases and V 8 bases, and 0 bases lay outside the gene matches. CDR1 and CDR2 (germline): ENHRY, SYGVKD. CDR3 in amino acids: CAIGTSGGSYNEQFF. CDR3 sequence (DNA): TGTGCCATCGGGACTAGCGGGGGCTCCTACAATGAGCAGTTCTTC.